The rows below give T cell receptor beta chains drawn from one sample of a study of PD-L1 blockade in urothelial cancer. The repertoire was sequenced with immunoSEQ multiplex PCR; TCRdb's copy has only in-frame clones and lacks some. The data contain 20,000 to 25,000 clones, approximately 84% of them singletons. Sequencing used PBMCs, obtained around atezolizumab (anti-PD-L1) treatment. The receptors originated from a man between 65 and 85 years old with urothelial cancer. Both conserved end residues are part of each CDR3. The D gene is left open where the match is weak. Clone size appears in some rows only: once, few, many, or a class for an expanded clone.

TRBV7-9	TRBJ2-5	-	-	12	CASSLDSETQYF	TGTGCCAGCAGCTTAGACTCGGAGACCCAGTACTTC
TRBV27	TRBJ2-4	-	TRBD1	16	CASSLSRQGTKNIQYF	TGTGCCAGCAGTTTATCGAGACAGGGGACCAAAAACATTCAGTACTTC
TRBV5-6	TRBJ1-5	once	-	15	CASSLGQASYQPQHF	TGTGCCAGCAGCTTGGGACAGGCAAGCTATCAGCCCCAGCATTTT
TRBV5-6	TRBJ2-6	-	-	13	CASSFRTVNVLTF	TGTGCCAGCAGCTTCAGGACTGTCAACGTCCTGACTTTC
TRBV9	TRBJ2-7	-	-	12	CASSPGSYEQYF	TGTGCCAGCAGCCCGGGTTCCTACGAGCAGTACTTC
TRBV5-6	TRBJ2-7	-	-	14	CASSFKLSSYEQYF	TGTGCCAGCAGCTTTAAATTATCGTCCTACGAGCAGTACTTC
TRBV30	TRBJ2-3	few	-	15	CAWSDLGGAGDTQYF	TGTGCCTGGAGCGACTTGGGGGGAGCGGGAGATACGCAGTATTTT
TRBV7-9	TRBJ2-5	-	-	13	CASSNPRKETQYF	TGTGCCAGCAGCAACCCCAGGAAAGAGACCCAGTACTTC
TRBV9	TRBJ1-1	few	-	13	CASSVAREAEAFF	TGTGCCAGCAGCGTAGCCAGGGAGGCTGAAGCTTTCTTT
TRBV7-9	TRBJ1-1	once	TRBD1	14	CASSPDRQNTEAFF	TGTGCCAGCAGCCCGGACAGGCAGAACACTGAAGCTTTCTTT
TRBV27	TRBJ2-5	once	TRBD2	16	CASSFTSGGPQETQYF	TGTGCCAGCAGTTTCACTAGCGGCGGTCCCCAAGAGACCCAGTACTTC
TRBV4-1	TRBJ1-5	-	-	14	CASSQSGANQPQHF	TGCGCCAGCAGCCAGTCAGGGGCCAATCAGCCCCAGCATTTT
TRBV28	TRBJ1-1	-	-	13	CASSLGSNTEAFF	TGTGCCAGCAGTTTAGGCTCGAACACTGAAGCTTTCTTT
TRBV19	TRBJ1-4	-	-	17	CASSIRRDFSTNEKLFF	TGTGCCAGTAGTATCCGCCGGGACTTCTCAACTAATGAAAAACTGTTTTTT
TRBV19	TRBJ2-1	-	TRBD1	15	CASSAPGQAYNEQFF	TGTGCCAGTAGTGCCCCGGGACAGGCCTACAATGAGCAGTTCTTC
TRBV19	TRBJ1-5	few	TRBD1	14	CASSSRDRDQPQHF	TGTGCCAGTAGTAGCCGGGACAGGGATCAGCCCCAGCATTTT
TRBV5-1	TRBJ1-3	-	-	18	CASSSAQWAGSSGNTIYF	TGCGCCAGCAGCTCTGCTCAATGGGCCGGGAGCTCTGGAAACACCATATATTTT
TRBV7-9	TRBJ2-7	-	TRBD1	14	CASSHFDRGYEQYF	TGTGCCAGCAGTCACTTCGACAGGGGGTACGAGCAGTACTTC
TRBV5-4	TRBJ1-1	once	-	13	CASSLPDRIGAFF	TGTGCCAGCAGCTTGCCAGACAGGATAGGGGCTTTCTTT
TRBV2	TRBJ2-7	-	-	13	CASRGPSSYEQYF	TGTGCCAGCAGAGGCCCTAGCTCCTACGAGCAGTACTTC
TRBV27	TRBJ2-7	-	-	14	CASSFGGSSYEQYF	TGTGCCAGCAGTTTTGGAGGGTCGAGCTACGAGCAGTACTTC
TRBV5-1	TRBJ2-1	-	TRBD1	16	CASSSRQGWEYNEQFF	TGCGCCAGCAGCTCGCGACAGGGATGGGAGTACAATGAGCAGTTCTTC
TRBV4-1	TRBJ1-5	once	TRBD1	15	CASSPTGIGNQPQHF	TGCGCCAGCAGCCCGACAGGGATTGGTAATCAGCCCCAGCATTTT
TRBV5-1	TRBJ2-1	-	-	11	CASSLAREQFF	TGCGCCAGCAGCTTGGCTCGGGAGCAGTTCTTC
TRBV27	TRBJ2-7	-	TRBD2	16	CASSHLPGLAGYEQYF	TGTGCCAGCAGTCATCTCCCGGGACTAGCGGGATACGAGCAGTACTTC
TRBV7-9	TRBJ1-1	once	-	15	CASSLDYAGHTEAFF	TGTGCCAGCAGCTTAGACTATGCGGGACACACTGAAGCTTTCTTT
TRBV5-1	TRBJ1-1	few	-	16	CASSPGGGTGNTEAFF	TGCGCCAGCAGCCCCGGGGGGGGGACGGGGAACACTGAAGCTTTCTTT
TRBV2	TRBJ2-3	-	-	15	CASSGSRSSTDTQYF	TGTGCCAGCAGTGGAAGCCGTTCTAGCACAGATACGCAGTATTTT
TRBV7-9	TRBJ1-4	-	-	14	CASSLRSFGEKLFF	TGTGCCAGCAGCTTAAGATCTTTCGGGGAAAAACTGTTTTTT
TRBV5-6	TRBJ1-1	-	-	13	CASSTAGGAEAFF	TGTGCCAGCAGTACAGCGGGGGGAGCTGAAGCTTTCTTT
TRBV5-4	TRBJ1-4	-	TRBD1	16	CASSLELGQANEKLFF	TGTGCCAGCAGCTTGGAACTGGGACAGGCAAATGAAAAACTGTTTTTT
TRBV7-2	TRBJ2-2	-	TRBD1	14	CASSMDREGGELFF	TGTGCCAGCAGCATGGACAGGGAAGGCGGGGAGCTGTTTTTT
TRBV25-1	TRBJ2-3	-	TRBD1	17	CASSGQGGLIGTDTQYF	TGTGCCAGCAGTGGACAGGGCGGGCTCATAGGAACAGATACGCAGTATTTT
TRBV27	TRBJ1-1	-	-	15	CASSLSGRGDTEAFF	TGTGCCAGCAGTTTATCTGGAAGAGGAGACACTGAAGCTTTCTTT
TRBV6-1	TRBJ1-5	-	-	14	CASTYSGPNQLQHF	TGTGCCAGCACTTATAGTGGGCCCAATCAGCTCCAGCATTTT
TRBV2	TRBJ2-7	few	-	13	CASGGTFSYEQYF	TGTGCCAGTGGGGGCACCTTCTCCTACGAGCAGTACTTC
TRBV2	TRBJ2-2	once	-	16	CASSEAGAIPTGELFF	TGTGCCAGCAGTGAAGCGGGGGCTATACCGACCGGGGAGCTGTTTTTT
TRBV19	TRBJ2-7	-	TRBD2	14	CASRRSSGSYEQYF	TGTGCCAGTAGGCGGTCTAGCGGATCCTACGAGCAGTACTTC
TRBV5-4	TRBJ2-5	-	-	13	CATQHPAGETQYF	TGTGCCACTCAGCATCCGGCGGGCGAGACCCAGTACTTC